These 29 T cell receptor beta chains were sequenced from one sample in a study of blood T cell repertoires in COVID-19 (dated by TCRdb to the early 2020s). The method was the immunoSEQ multiplex PCR assay. TCRdb holds this immuneACCESS table with in-frame rearrangements only. Some clones are missing; in checked studies, unresolved V genes explain under half, and the rest has no known cause. Recorded for this sample are around 370,000 clones; almost 90% of them occurred a single time. 6.5% to 7% of the sample is in the top ten clones. The source material was peripheral blood. These receptor sequences come from a man younger than 35 with active or convalescent COVID-19.

The chain employs TRBV5-1 and TRBJ1-4, with D maybe TRBD1 (6 bases). The germline V gene encodes CDR1 SGHRS and CDR2 YFSETQ. The CDR3 has 16 amino acids. V lost 0 bases and J 1 base, leaving 10 bases between the germline ends. CDR3 DNA sequence: TGCGCCAGCAGCTTGGAGCAGGGGCTAACTAATGAAAAACTGTTTTTT. Amino acids: CASSLEQGLTNEKLFF.

The CDR3 DNA sequence: TGTGCCAGCAGTAAACAAGCCTACGAGCAGTACTTC. This sequence encodes CASSKQAYEQYF. The chain combines TRBV12-3 or TRBV12-4 with TRBJ2-7; no reliable D call. The ends were cut back, 5 bases at V and 2 bases at J, with 7 bases in the middle. CDR3 length equals 12 residues.

This sequence joins TRBV5-1 and TRBJ1-1; 12 nucleotides line up with TRBD1. The CDR3 sequence is 14 residues long. Germline CDR1 SGHRS, CDR2 YFSETQ. The trim removed 4 bases at V and 4 bases at J, leaving 2 bases unmatched. CDR3 DNA: TGCGCCAGCAGCCAGGGACAGGGGGCCACTGAAGCTTTCTTT. Its protein is CASSQGQGATEAFF.

The chain joins TRBV7-8 to TRBJ2-1, with TRBD1 matching 8 bases. Losses at the gene ends were 5 bases for V and 3 bases for J; bases not matched to a gene: 6. The CDR3 contains 15 residues. Germline-derived CDR1 and CDR2 are SGHVS and FQNEAQ. CDR3 protein: CASSQGTGNYNEQFF. The DNA of the CDR3 is TGTGCCAGCAGCCAAGGGACAGGAAACTACAATGAGCAGTTCTTC.

For this clone: Other DNA sequences in this sample translate to the same CDR3. This chain uses TRBV7-9 with TRBJ1-4, with 8 bases aligning to TRBD1. Trimming cost V 0 bases and J 8 bases; bases outside gene matches: 5. The CDR3 loop spans 15 amino acids. The V gene's germline CDR1 is SEHNR and CDR2 FQNEAQ (reference sequence). The CDR3 loop reads CASSLAAGGEEKLFF. The CDR3 DNA reads TGTGCCAGCAGCTTAGCTGCAGGGGGCGAGGAAAAACTGTTTTTT.

CDR3 sequence reads: CASSKTGSNQPQHF. The CDR3 DNA is TGCGCCAGCAGCAAGACAGGATCCAATCAGCCCCAGCATTTT. V is TRBV5-1 and J is TRBJ1-5, with D possibly TRBD1 on 6 matching bases. This CDR3 has 14 amino acids. The V and J ends lost 4 bases and 3 bases respectively, with 11 bases between them. Germline values: CDR1 SGHRS, CDR2 YFSETQ.

V gene TRBV28 combines with J gene TRBJ1-5, with a possible D match to TRBD1 (5 bases). Trimming took off 8 bases at V and 3 bases at J, with 8 bases between the two ends. This CDR3 spans 12 amino acids. Germline V lookup: CDR1 MDHEN, CDR2 SYDVKM. The CDR3 here is CASAGPNQPQHF. The CDR3 DNA reads as TGTGCCAGCGCAGGGCCCAATCAGCCCCAGCATTTT.

This clone was picked up a small number of times. The chain is built from TRBV19 and TRBJ1-2; D unclear. The CDR3 spans 14 residues. V shed 6 bases and J shed 8 bases, with 19 bases lying between them. Per the germline V gene, CDR1 is LNHDA and CDR2 is SQIVND (reference sequence). DNA for the CDR3: TGTGCCAGTAGCCCTGTCTCCGGAGGAGGGGGCTACACCTTC. Amino acids: CASSPVSGGGGYTF. Drawing the rest from reference TRBV19 and TRBJ1-2, the complete variable domain is DGGITQSPKYLFRKEGQNVTLSCEQNLNHDAMYWYRQDPGQGLRLIYYSQIVNDFQKGDIAEGYSVSREKKESFPLTVTSAQKNPTAFYLCASSPVSGGGGYTFGSGTRLTVV.

The chain links TRBV15 to TRBJ2-3; the D is unclear. The germline CDR1 and CDR2 sequences are LNHNV and YYDKDF (reference sequence). There are 13 residues in the CDR3. The germline V and J ends were trimmed by 6 bases and 0 bases, with 7 bases remaining between them. The CDR3 nucleotides read TGTGCCACCAGTTCAATCAGCACAGATACGCAGTATTTT. It is translated as CATSSISTDTQYF.

Regarding this clone: Sequence at one end of the junction differs from germline and may be a read error. The J gene is TRBJ1-2, the V gene TRBV5-6; TRBD1 agrees at 7 bases. The length of the CDR3 is 14 residues. Per the germline V gene, CDR1 is SGHDT and CDR2 is YYEEEE. CDR3: CASSLEQGNYGYTF. Written as DNA, the CDR3 is TGTGCCAGCAGTTTGGAACAGGGGAACTATGGCTACACCTTC.

The V gene is TRBV3-1 (or the pseudogene TRBV3-2), the J gene TRBJ1-4, with D unresolved. Trimming left V 1 base short and J 0 bases short, with 9 bases between. The CDR3 covers 16 residues. Germline loops: CDR1 LGHDT, CDR2 YNNKEL (reference sequence). CDR3 in DNA: TGTGCCAGCAGCCAAGTCTTACAGTCAACTAATGAAAAACTGTTTTTT. Amino acid sequence: CASSQVLQSTNEKLFF.

CDR3 sequence reads: CSASRSGVEGEKLFF. The CDR3 coding sequence is TGCAGTGCTAGTCGTTCCGGAGTCGAGGGTGAAAAACTGTTTTTT. The rearrangement joins TRBV20-1 to TRBJ1-4; no clear D. CDR3 size: 15 residues. Germline CDR1 and CDR2: DFQATT and SNEGSKA (reference sequence). Trimming removed 3 bases from V and 7 bases from J, with 18 bases in between.

The chain couples TRBV6-1 to TRBJ1-6; the D gene is possibly TRBD1 (5 bases). The CDR3 sequence is 15 residues long. Germline CDR1 and CDR2: MNHNS and SASEGT. Trimming removed 6 bases at V and 11 bases at J, with 20 bases between. CDR3 sequence reads: CASSENWGEIAPLHF. In DNA form, the CDR3 reads TGTGCCAGCAGCGAAAATTGGGGGGAAATTGCACCCCTCCACTTT.

This sequence joins TRBV27 and TRBJ1-1; D possibly corresponds to TRBD1 (5 bases). Germline V gives CDR1 MNHEY, CDR2 SMNVEV (reference sequence). Trimming removed 0 bases at V and 4 bases at J, with 15 bases between. The length of the CDR3 is 16 residues. The CDR3 loop is CASSLSGGWGTTEAFF. CDR3 nucleotides: TGTGCCAGCAGTTTATCGGGGGGGTGGGGTACCACTGAAGCTTTCTTT.

The chain combines TRBV28 with TRBJ2-7, with D maybe TRBD2 (6 bases). Trimming removed 0 bases from V and 0 bases from J, with 12 bases in between. The CDR3 sequence is 16 residues long. Per the germline V gene, CDR1 is MDHEN and CDR2 is SYDVKM. CDR3 region: CASSLWGGDSSYEQYF. The CDR3 coding sequence is TGTGCCAGCAGTTTATGGGGGGGAGATAGCTCCTACGAGCAGTACTTC.

This clone was detected once. As DNA, the CDR3 is TGCAGCGTAGTAGCGGGAGTGGGCGAGACCCAGTACTTC. Residues: CSVVAGVGETQYF. The J gene is TRBJ2-5, the V gene TRBV29-1; 9 bases agree with TRBD2. Germline V gene lookup returns CDR1 SQVTM and CDR2 ANQGSEA. The V and J ends lost 6 bases and 5 bases, in that order; junction bases with no gene match: 7. The CDR3 is 13 amino acids. The variable domain in full, completed from reference TRBV29-1 and TRBJ2-5, reads SAVISQKPSRDICQRGTSLTIQCQVDSQVTMMFWYRQQPGQSLTLIATANQGSEATYESGFVIDKFPISRPNLTFSTLTVSNMSPEDSSIYLCSVVAGVGETQYFGPGTRLLVL.

The chain couples TRBV30 to TRBJ1-2, with D unresolved. The CDR3 loop spans 14 amino acids. Germline V gene lookup returns CDR1 GTSNPN and CDR2 SVGIG (reference sequence). Trimming pared 0 bases from V and 4 bases from J, leaving 12 bases between. The CDR3, as DNA: TGTGCCTGGAGTGTTCCCTACCGGGGCTATGGCTACACCTTC. It specifies CAWSVPYRGYGYTF. Variable domain in full (rest from reference TRBV30 and TRBJ1-2): SQTIHQWPATLVQPVGSPLSLECTVEGTSNPNLYWYRQAAGRGLQLLFYSVGIGQISSEVPQNLSASRPQDRQFILSSKKLLLSDSGFYLCAWSVPYRGYGYTFGSGTRLTVV.

This rearrangement joins TRBV3-1 (or the pseudogene TRBV3-2) to TRBJ1-1, with unresolved D. The CDR3 sequence is 15 residues long. Trimming took off 1 base at V and 1 base at J, with 10 bases between the two ends. Germline CDR1 reads LGHDT; CDR2 reads YNNKEL (reference sequence). This CDR3 reads CASSQGASPNTEAFF. Written as DNA, the CDR3 is TGTGCCAGCAGCCAAGGGGCTTCCCCGAACACTGAAGCTTTCTTT.

The V call is TRBV7-9, the J call TRBJ1-1; a weak D match, TRBD1 (5 bases). V shed 5 bases and J shed 12 bases, with 19 bases lying between them. The CDR3 sequence is 13 residues long. Per the germline V gene, CDR1 is SEHNR and CDR2 is FQNEAQ (reference sequence). CDR3 nucleotide sequence: TGTGCCAGCAGCACCCGGTTAGGCAGGGTCCCTTTCTTT. Protein: CASSTRLGRVPFF.

The chain joins TRBV7-9 to TRBJ2-7, with a possible D match to TRBD1 (6 bases). The CDR3 sequence is 15 residues long. The V end lost 3 bases, the J end lost 3 bases, and 15 bases lay between the germline ends. The germline V gene encodes CDR1 SEHNR and CDR2 FQNEAQ (reference sequence). CDR3 DNA sequence: TGTGCCAGCAGCTTCTTTGTACAGGGTCTCTACGAGCAGTACTTC. Encoded protein: CASSFFVQGLYEQYF.

The gene calls are TRBV27 and TRBJ1-6, with TRBD1 matching 11 bases. The CDR3 is 15 amino acids. Unmatched junction bases numbered 6, after V lost 5 bases and J lost 9 bases. CDR1 and CDR2 (germline): MNHEY, SMNVEV (reference sequence). CDR3 sequence reads: CASSPGTGGSSPLHF. In DNA form, the CDR3 reads TGTGCCAGCAGTCCGGGGACAGGGGGTAGTTCACCCCTCCACTTT.

This sequence joins TRBV10-3 and TRBJ1-6; 7 bases match TRBD1. The CDR3 runs to 13 residues. The V gene end was trimmed by 4 bases and the J gene end by 13 bases; junction bases not matched to a gene: 7. Looked up from germline, CDR1 is ENHRY and CDR2 is SYGVKD. CDR3 protein: CAISGTGVSPLHF. The CDR3 coding sequence is TGTGCCATCAGTGGGACAGGCGTAAGTCCCCTCCACTTT.

The V gene is TRBV6-4, the J gene TRBJ2-7; 8 bases fit TRBD1. V shed 0 bases and J 1 base; nucleotides not matched to a gene: 5. This CDR3 is 16 amino acids long. Germline V lookup: CDR1 MRHNA, CDR2 SNTAGT. CDR3 residues: CASSDSHRGTSYEQYF. The CDR3 bases are TGTGCCAGCAGTGACTCCCACAGGGGGACGTCCTACGAGCAGTACTTC.

V usage is TRBV4-3 and J usage is TRBJ2-1; TRBD2 matches at 8 bases. Germline V gives CDR1 LGHNA, CDR2 YSLEER. The CDR3 runs to 18 residues. V was pared by 0 bases and J by 2 bases, with 9 bases of the junction left unmatched. The CDR3 coding sequence is TGCGCCAGCAGCCAAGATTGGGCGGGAGGTTCCGCCTACAATGAGCAGTTCTTC. Amino acid sequence: CASSQDWAGGSAYNEQFF.

The chain links TRBV11-3 to TRBJ2-3, with 9 nucleotides matching TRBD2. Unmatched junction bases numbered 5, after V lost 5 bases and J lost 2 bases. The CDR3 loop spans 15 amino acids. The germline V gene encodes CDR1 SGHNT and CDR2 YENEEA. The CDR3 nucleotides are TGTGCCAGCAGCCCGAGGACTAGCGACACAGATACGCAGTATTTT. It is translated as CASSPRTSDTDTQYF.

The chain carries TRBV6-2 or TRBV6-3 and TRBJ1-5; no reliable D call. From germline, CDR1 is MNHEY and CDR2 SVGEGT. Between the trimmed V and J ends, which lost 2 bases and 2 bases, there was a span of 10 bases. This CDR3 has 15 amino acids. The CDR3 protein is CASSYGGFGNQPQHF. CDR3 bases: TGTGCCAGCAGTTACGGAGGGTTCGGCAATCAGCCCCAGCATTTT.

This rearrangement joins TRBV4-1 to TRBJ2-1, with D unresolved. The germline gives CDR1 MGHRA, CDR2 YSYEKL. There are 11 residues in the CDR3. Between the trimmed V and J ends, which lost 1 base and 12 bases, there was a span of 7 bases. The CDR3 loop is CASSQAVRQFF. The CDR3 bases are TGCGCCAGCAGCCAAGCGGTGAGGCAGTTCTTC.

The chain has TRBV7-9 and TRBJ1-2, with 9 bases matching TRBD1. This CDR3 region has 16 residues. Germline assignment: CDR1 SEHNR and CDR2 FQNEAQ (reference sequence). The ends lost 5 bases at V and 3 bases at J; junction bases unmatched: 10. CDR3 residues: CASSPPTRDRDYGYTF. The CDR3 DNA follows: TGTGCCAGCAGCCCTCCCACGCGGGACAGGGACTATGGCTACACCTTC.

The chain carries TRBV7-2 and TRBJ2-1; 13 bases line up with TRBD2. This CDR3 contains 16 residues. The germline CDR1 and CDR2 sequences are SGHTA and FQGNSA. The V gene end was trimmed by 6 bases and the J gene end by 2 bases; junction bases not matched to a gene: 4. CDR3 nucleotides: TGTGCCAGCAGACGACTAGCGGGAGGTACCTACAATGAGCAGTTCTTC. It encodes CASRRLAGGTYNEQFF.